The text below deals with one T cell receptor beta chain. The antigen is not known. This sample is drawn from a study of cytomegalovirus exposure and HLA in healthy donors. Germline V gene sequence: CDR1 WNHNN, CDR2 SYGVQD (reference sequence). The length of the CDR3 is 23 residues. With 11 bases removed from V and 0 bases from J, the gap between germline ends came to 41 bases. Whole-study findings and limits: Immune exposure information comprised only CMV serostatus. Across HLA loci, a later analysis found differing TCR association rates, with DRB1 most and HLA-C fewest.

The PCR made use of 60 Vbeta and 13 Jbeta primers. The repertoire was sequenced with immunoSEQ multiplex PCR; TCRdb's copy has only in-frame clones and lacks some. The sample has 95,000 to 110,000 clones; approximately 76% are singletons. The clonotype originates from a woman aged 18 to 35 in good health and CMV-seropositive. V usage is TRBV10-1 and J usage is TRBJ1-3; possible D gene TRBD1, 5 bases. Sequencing was performed on PBMCs. The CDR3 is CAPWYDPISMQDTRPSSGNTIYF. The CDR3 DNA reads TGCGCCCCGTGGTACGACCCCATTAGTATGCAGGACACAAGACCGAGCTCTGGAAACACCATATATTTT.